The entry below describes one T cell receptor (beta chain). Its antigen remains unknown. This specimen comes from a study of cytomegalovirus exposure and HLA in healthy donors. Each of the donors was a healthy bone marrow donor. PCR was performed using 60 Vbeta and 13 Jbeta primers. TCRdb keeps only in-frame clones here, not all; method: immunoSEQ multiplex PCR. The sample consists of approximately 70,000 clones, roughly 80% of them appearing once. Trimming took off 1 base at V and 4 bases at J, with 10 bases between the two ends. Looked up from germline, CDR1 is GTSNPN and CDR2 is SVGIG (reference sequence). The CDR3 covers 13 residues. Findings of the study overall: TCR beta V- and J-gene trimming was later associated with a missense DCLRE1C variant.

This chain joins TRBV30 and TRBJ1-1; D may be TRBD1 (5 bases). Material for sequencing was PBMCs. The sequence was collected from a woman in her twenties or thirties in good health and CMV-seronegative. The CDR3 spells CAWSDRGGTEAFF. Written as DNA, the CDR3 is TGTGCCTGGAGTGATAGGGGCGGCACTGAAGCTTTCTTT.